Below, 12 T cell receptor beta chains from the same sample are listed, as sequenced in a study of blood T cell repertoires in COVID-19. TCRdb's copy holds only in-frame clones and misses some; the assay was immunoSEQ multiplex PCR. The sample records under 300,000 clones, about 91% being singletons. The sample taken for sequencing was peripheral blood. Receptor source: a woman in her thirties or forties who had recovered from COVID-19.

The chain is built from TRBV11-2 and TRBJ2-5, with D possibly being TRBD2 (6 bases). V was cut by 3 bases and J by 4 bases, with 9 bases left in between. CDR1 and CDR2 (germline): SGHAT, FQNNGV. The CDR3 length is 13 residues. The CDR3 loop is CASSFGGIETQYF. The CDR3 coding sequence is TGTGCCAGCAGCTTCGGAGGGATAGAGACCCAGTACTTC.

The rearrangement links TRBV4-1 to TRBJ1-2, with a weak D call TRBD1 (6 bases). The ends were cut back, 0 bases at V and 5 bases at J, with 7 bases in the middle. This CDR3 region has 13 residues. Germline loops: CDR1 MGHRA, CDR2 YSYEKL. DNA for the CDR3: TGCGCCAGCAGCCAAGATACAGGGTATGGCTACACCTTC. Its protein product is CASSQDTGYGYTF.

CDR3 bases: TGTGCCAGCAGCCCCGGTGGCGGCGAGCGGGCGCAGTACTTC. It translates to CASSPGGGERAQYF. The chain combines TRBV5-4 with TRBJ2-7; perhaps TRBD2 as D (6 bases). V was trimmed by 4 bases and J by 9 bases, leaving 20 bases between them. CDR3 size: 14 residues. Germline CDR1 SGHNT, CDR2 YYREEE (reference sequence).

This clone appeared once. The CDR3 sequence is CASRKTLGHSYEQYF. The CDR3 nucleotides are TGTGCCAGCAGGAAAACCCTGGGACATTCCTACGAGCAGTACTTC. The chain joins TRBV27 to TRBJ2-7, with D possibly TRBD1 on 6 matching bases. The CDR3 runs 15 residues. CDR1 MNHEY and CDR2 SMNVEV come from the germline V gene (reference sequence). Trimming removed 6 bases from V and 1 base from J, with 16 bases in between.

This rearrangement joins TRBV9 to TRBJ2-5; 9 bases are a match to TRBD1. The CDR3 contains 16 residues. Germline values: CDR1 SGDLS, CDR2 YYNGEE. V gave up 0 bases and J gave up 2 bases; unmatched junction bases: 5. CDR3 amino acids: CASSVADRGSQETQYF. The CDR3 nucleotides read TGTGCCAGCAGCGTAGCTGACAGGGGGTCTCAAGAGACCCAGTACTTC.

This clone was counted a single time. This rearrangement joins TRBV18 to TRBJ2-3; TRBD2 might be the D (6 bases). CDR1 KGHSH and CDR2 LQKENI come from the germline V gene. Trimming pared 2 bases from V and 10 bases from J, leaving 22 bases between. There are 16 residues in the CDR3. The chain's CDR3 is CASSPVVSLTGEAQYF. CDR3 coding DNA: TGTGCCAGCTCACCAGTTGTGAGCCTGACGGGGGAGGCGCAGTATTTT. The full variable domain, its missing parts supplied by reference TRBV18 and TRBJ2-3, is NAGVMQNPRHLVRRRGQEARLRCSPMKGHSHVYWYRQLPEEGLKFMVYLQKENIIDESGMPKERFSAEFPKEGPSILRIQQVVRGDSAAYFCASSPVVSLTGEAQYFGPGTRLTVL.

The chain has TRBV11-1 and TRBJ2-3; D may be TRBD2 (6 bases). CDR1 is SGHAT and CDR2 is FQDESV in the germline V gene (reference sequence). With 8 bases removed from V and 3 bases from J, the gap between germline ends came to 18 bases. The CDR3 spans 15 residues. CDR3 in amino acids: CASSGWGDRTDTQYF. For the CDR3, the DNA is TGTGCCAGCTCGGGGTGGGGGGATAGGACAGATACGCAGTATTTT.

The rearrangement joins TRBV28 to TRBJ1-4; possible D gene TRBD1, 5 bases. Trimming took 7 bases from V and 5 from J, leaving 11 bases between them. This CDR3 spans 13 amino acids. Germline lookup yields CDR1 MDHEN and CDR2 SYDVKM. The CDR3 DNA is TGTGCCAGCACTCGGACAAGAAATGAAAAACTGTTTTTT. Its translation is CASTRTRNEKLFF.

The chain has TRBV9 and TRBJ2-5; TRBD1 matches 8 bases. Per the germline V gene, CDR1 is SGDLS and CDR2 is YYNGEE. This CDR3 contains 15 residues. V lost 3 bases and J lost 1; bases outside the gene matches: 5. CDR3 DNA sequence: TGTGCCAGCAGCGGTTCGACAGGGGTCCAAGAGACCCAGTACTTC. Protein: CASSGSTGVQETQYF.

The chain recombines TRBV20-1 with TRBJ2-2; D is uncertain. With 4 bases removed from V and 7 bases from J, the gap between germline ends came to 7 bases. Germline CDR1 DFQATT, CDR2 SNEGSKA (reference sequence). This CDR3 is 11 amino acids long. CDR3 coding DNA: TGCAGTGCTACCAGAGGCGGGGAGCTGTTTTTT. This translates into CSATRGGELFF.

This rearrangement joins TRBV6-5 to TRBJ1-1; 12 bases agree with TRBD1. The CDR3 is 16 residues long. Trimming cost V 2 bases and J 6 bases; bases outside gene matches: 7. Per germline, CDR1 MNHEY and CDR2 SVGAGI. CDR3 sequence: CASSYPGQGAISEAFF. In DNA form, the CDR3 reads TGTGCCAGCAGTTACCCGGGACAGGGGGCTATCTCTGAAGCTTTCTTT.

This clone was found once. This chain joins TRBV27 and TRBJ1-4, with 8 bases identical to TRBD1. CDR3 size: 17 residues. The ends lost 5 bases at V and 3 bases at J; junction bases unmatched: 11. Germline assignment: CDR1 MNHEY and CDR2 SMNVEV (reference sequence). CDR3 DNA sequence: TGTGCCAGCAGTCCCCGTACGCAGGGGGCTGCTAATGAAAAACTGTTTTTT. Its translation is CASSPRTQGAANEKLFF.